The entry below describes one T cell receptor (beta chain). V dropped 3 bases and J dropped 7 bases, with 16 bases sitting between them. The germline V gene has CDR1 SGDLS and CDR2 YYNGEE. The CDR3 runs 14 residues. The data were taken from a study of response to subunit inactivated influenza vaccine. TCRdb re-called the RT-PCR reads with MiXCR, one entry per CDR3 protein. In the table there are roughly 620,000 distinct CDR3 sequences, around 11% of which are singletons. The same sample was also used in a study of T cells expressing NK-cell markers. That paper adds: As the method of synthesis, 5'RACE template switching with UMIs yielded TCR beta cDNA. Underlying the TCR beta repertoires were sorted CD3+CD56+NKG2C+, CD3+CD56+NKG2C- and CD3+CD56-NKG2C+ T cells. Roughly six donors had dominant NKG2C+ clonotypes that comprised roughly 1.0-7.0% of their CD8+ T cells.

The input for sequencing was PBMCs from blood, taken on the day of vaccination. This sequence was found in a man aged 50-59 years who received an inactivated influenza vaccine. The V call is TRBV9, the J call TRBJ1-2, with a weak D call TRBD1 (6 bases). The CDR3 bases are TGTGCCAGCAGCGGCGGGGGCGCGGGAGCTGGCTACACCTTC. Translation: CASSGGGAGAGYTF.